These 25 T cell receptor beta chains were all obtained from the same sample, sequenced in a study of CD8 T cells in ankylosing spondylitis. Each CDR3 protein is one row after TCRdb ran MiXCR on the 5' RACE reads. The sample holds tens of thousands of distinct CDR3 sequences, 5.3% seen once. Sequencing was performed on blood, either unsorted or a sorted T cell fraction (not recorded which). Every receptor here comes from a female donor with ankylosing spondylitis or in good health (not recorded which).

This clonotype was detected many times. The chain couples TRBV9 to TRBJ2-2; a weak D match, TRBD1 (6 bases). This CDR3 spans 14 amino acids. The V gene lost 3 bases and the J gene lost 2 bases, with 8 bases spanning the gap. The germline V gene encodes CDR1 SGDLS and CDR2 YYNGEE. The CDR3: CASSAQGNTGELFF. In DNA form, the CDR3 reads TGTGCCAGCAGCGCACAGGGAAACACCGGGGAGCTGTTTTTT.

The rearrangement joins TRBV9 to TRBJ2-6; TRBD2 agrees at 7 bases. Germline loops: CDR1 SGDLS, CDR2 YYNGEE. The CDR3 extends over 19 amino acids. V gave up 3 bases and J gave up 2 bases; unmatched junction bases: 14. The CDR3 sequence: CASSGWRSSGGAGANVLTF. CDR3 nucleotide sequence: TGTGCCAGCAGCGGTTGGCGGAGTTCGGGGGGAGCTGGGGCCAACGTCCTGACTTTC.

This clonotype came up many times. The rearrangement uses TRBV9 and TRBJ2-5; 7 bases match TRBD1. V shed 4 bases, J shed 5 bases, and the junction held 5 bases outside the gene matches. CDR1 is SGDLS and CDR2 is YYNGEE in the germline V gene. CDR3 length equals 13 residues. DNA for the CDR3: TGTGCCAGCAGCCCTGACAGGGCGGAGACCCAGTACTTC. It specifies CASSPDRAETQYF.

This clonotype was counted at least ten times. The CDR3 DNA reads as TGTGCCAGCAGCAAAGCTAGCGGGAGTCCTTTCCATGAGCAGTTCTTC. Protein sequence: CASSKASGSPFHEQFF. V is TRBV21-1 and J is TRBJ2-1; the table names TRBD2, a call not compared with the DNA. TRBV21-1 is given as a pseudogene. There are 16 residues in the CDR3.

This clonotype was observed many times. The V call is TRBV9, the J call TRBJ2-3, with D perhaps matching TRBD2 (6 bases). Germline CDR1 and CDR2: SGDLS and YYNGEE. CDR3 length: 15 amino acids. The V end was cut by 2 bases, the J end by 0 bases, with 10 bases between. In DNA form, the CDR3 reads TGTGCCAGCAGCGTTACCGGGGGAAGCACAGATACGCAGTATTTT. Translated, it gives CASSVTGGSTDTQYF.

This clonotype was observed a handful of times. The chain employs TRBV9 and TRBJ2-1; 9 nucleotides match TRBD2. The CDR3 spans 16 residues. The germline CDR1 and CDR2 sequences are SGDLS and YYNGEE. The V segment lost 2 bases and the J segment 8 bases; nucleotides outside the gene matches: 11. Here the CDR3 DNA reads TGTGCCAGCAGCGTTATAGCGGGGGTATCGTACGATGAGCAGTTCTTC. This codes for CASSVIAGVSYDEQFF.

The chain combines TRBV9 with TRBJ1-1; D is uncertain. CDR3 length: 13 amino acids. Germline CDR1 reads SGDLS; CDR2 reads YYNGEE. Trimming pared 3 bases from V and 0 bases from J, leaving 6 bases between. As DNA, the CDR3 is TGTGCCAGCAGCGCGGCTATGAACACTGAAGCTTTCTTT. Translated: CASSAAMNTEAFF.

This clonotype was seen many times. This chain links TRBV9 with TRBJ2-2; tentative D call: TRBD1 (6 bases). This CDR3 is built from 15 residues. Germline lookup yields CDR1 SGDLS and CDR2 YYNGEE. V was clipped by 2 bases and J by 1 base, with 9 bases between them. The CDR3 DNA reads TGTGCCAGCAGCGTGACGGGACAGAACACCGGGGAGCTGTTTTTT. Protein: CASSVTGQNTGELFF.

This clonotype has ten or more counts. This chain joins TRBV9 and TRBJ1-1, with a tentative D call TRBD1 (6 bases). The germline gives CDR1 SGDLS, CDR2 YYNGEE. The CDR3 is 12 amino acids. V was clipped by 4 bases and J by 5 bases, with 9 bases between them. CDR3 loop: CASSSQGTEAFF. In nucleotides, the CDR3 is TGTGCCAGCAGCTCACAGGGTACTGAAGCTTTCTTT.

This clonotype has ten or more counts. The chain couples TRBV9 to TRBJ1-1; the match to TRBD1 covers 9 bases. The germline V gene encodes CDR1 SGDLS and CDR2 YYNGEE. There are 15 residues in the CDR3. The V and J ends lost 4 bases and 4 bases, in that order; junction bases with no gene match: 8. The CDR3 here is CASSPRGQGSTEAFF. For the CDR3, the DNA is TGTGCCAGCAGCCCAAGAGGACAGGGGAGCACTGAAGCTTTCTTT.

This clonotype was detected a few times. The chain combines TRBV9 with TRBJ2-3; D is undetermined. Deletions cut 0 bases from V and 4 bases from J, with 6 bases between. The CDR3 consists of 13 residues. Germline assignment: CDR1 SGDLS and CDR2 YYNGEE. The CDR3 nucleotides are TGTGCCAGCAGCGTAGACCTGGCAGATACGCAGTATTTT. Translation: CASSVDLADTQYF.

This clonotype showed up just a few times. The V gene is TRBV9, the J gene TRBJ2-4, with a weak D call TRBD1 (5 bases). Germline CDR1 SGDLS, CDR2 YYNGEE. Between the trimmed V and J ends, which lost 0 bases and 0 bases, there was a span of 7 bases. CDR3 length: 15 residues. The chain's CDR3 is CASSVEDTAKNIQYF. In nucleotides, the CDR3 is TGTGCCAGCAGCGTAGAGGACACAGCCAAAAACATTCAGTACTTC.

This clonotype showed up just a few times. This rearrangement joins TRBV9 to TRBJ1-3; 7 bases match TRBD1. The ends lost 3 bases at V and 0 bases at J; junction bases unmatched: 3. The germline gives CDR1 SGDLS, CDR2 YYNGEE. This CDR3 region has 15 residues. CDR3 nucleotides: TGTGCCAGCAGCGACAGGGGCAGCTCTGGAAACACCATATATTTT. It specifies CASSDRGSSGNTIYF. Using reference TRBV9 and TRBJ1-3 for the parts outside the CDR3, the full variable domain is DSGVTQTPKHLITATGQRVTLRCSPRSGDLSVYWYQQSLDQGLQFLIQYYNGEERAKGNILERFSAQQFPDLHSELNLSSLELGDSALYFCASSDRGSSGNTIYFGEGSWLTVV.

This clonotype has ten or more counts. The chain combines TRBV9 with TRBJ2-1, with D maybe TRBD1 (5 bases). CDR3 length: 15 amino acids. Germline CDR1 and CDR2: SGDLS and YYNGEE. Trimming shortened V by 0 bases and J by 10 bases, and 17 bases separated the two germline ends. The CDR3 DNA sequence: TGTGCCAGCAGCGTAGAAGGGGCCAGAGACCGGGAGCAGTTCTTC. As protein: CASSVEGARDREQFF. The complete variable domain, with remaining parts taken from reference TRBV9 and TRBJ2-1, reads DSGVTQTPKHLITATGQRVTLRCSPRSGDLSVYWYQQSLDQGLQFLIQYYNGEERAKGNILERFSAQQFPDLHSELNLSSLELGDSALYFCASSVEGARDREQFFGPGTRLTVL.

A single count supports this clonotype. The J gene is TRBJ2-5, the V gene TRBV9, with 10 nucleotides matching TRBD2. Germline assignment: CDR1 SGDLS and CDR2 YYNGEE. The CDR3 is 16 amino acids. The trim removed 2 bases at V and 3 bases at J, leaving 7 bases unmatched. As DNA, the CDR3 is TGTGCCAGCAGCGTGAGCGGGGGGGCCGCGGAAGAGACCCAGTACTTC. Translating it yields CASSVSGGAAEETQYF.

The sample holds a few counts of this clonotype. The chain carries TRBV9 and TRBJ2-5; D may match TRBD1 or TRBD2 (6 bases each). Trimming took 4 bases from V and 5 from J, leaving 12 bases between them. The CDR3 length is 13 residues. CDR1 is SGDLS and CDR2 is YYNGEE in the germline V gene. CDR3 protein: CASSPPGAETQYF. CDR3 coding DNA: TGTGCCAGCAGCCCACCGGGGGCGGAGACCCAGTACTTC.

Many counts were recorded for this clonotype. J is TRBJ2-7 and V is TRBV9; D may be TRBD2 (7 bases). The CDR3 length is 16 residues. Trimming stripped 0 bases from V and 2 bases from J, with 15 bases between. Germline CDR1 reads SGDLS; CDR2 reads YYNGEE. CDR3 DNA: TGTGCCAGCAGCGTAGGGGCGCGGGGGCTGACCTACGAGCAGTACTTC. It codes for CASSVGARGLTYEQYF.

This clonotype was picked up many times. The J gene is TRBJ2-5, the V gene TRBV9; 7 nucleotides agree with TRBD1. The ends lost 4 bases at V and 3 bases at J; junction bases unmatched: 3. In germline, CDR1 is SGDLS, CDR2 YYNGEE. CDR3 length: 13 amino acids. DNA of the CDR3: TGTGCCAGCAGCACAGGGGCCGAAGAGACCCAGTACTTC. Its protein is CASSTGAEETQYF.

At least ten counts were recorded for this clonotype. This sequence joins TRBV9 and TRBJ2-7; D is unresolved. The germline gives CDR1 SGDLS, CDR2 YYNGEE. CDR3 size: 13 residues. Deletions cut 4 bases from V and 0 bases from J, with 8 bases between. The CDR3, as DNA: TGTGCCAGCAGCTCCAGAGGCTCCTACGAGCAGTACTTC. Translating gives CASSSRGSYEQYF.

The V call is TRBV9, the J call TRBJ2-1, with 7 bases that match TRBD2. The germline V gene encodes CDR1 SGDLS and CDR2 YYNGEE. The junction had 6 bases not matched to a gene; V was cut back by 0 bases and J by 9 bases. This CDR3 is 14 amino acids long. This CDR3 is CASSVEVTSSEQFF. The CDR3 coding sequence is TGTGCCAGCAGCGTAGAAGTGACTAGCAGTGAGCAGTTCTTC. Full variable domain (outside the CDR3, taken from reference TRBV9 and TRBJ2-1): DSGVTQTPKHLITATGQRVTLRCSPRSGDLSVYWYQQSLDQGLQFLIQYYNGEERAKGNILERFSAQQFPDLHSELNLSSLELGDSALYFCASSVEVTSSEQFFGPGTRLTVL.

This clonotype was seen repeatedly, ten times or more. The CDR3 loop is CASSYRRDTREQYF. CDR3 nucleotide sequence: TGTGCCAGCAGCTACAGACGGGACACTCGCGAGCAGTACTTC. The gene calls are TRBV9 and TRBJ2-7; tentative D call: TRBD1 (6 bases). V lost 4 bases to trimming and J lost 6 bases, with 17 bases between them. CDR1 is SGDLS and CDR2 is YYNGEE in the germline V gene. The CDR3 is 14 amino acids. The full variable domain, rest sourced from reference TRBV9 and TRBJ2-7, is DSGVTQTPKHLITATGQRVTLRCSPRSGDLSVYWYQQSLDQGLQFLIQYYNGEERAKGNILERFSAQQFPDLHSELNLSSLELGDSALYFCASSYRRDTREQYFGPGTRLTVT.

This clonotype was picked up a small number of times. This chain links TRBV9 with TRBJ1-3, with unresolved D. The V gene lost 0 bases and the J gene lost 9 bases, with 10 bases spanning the gap. Germline-derived CDR1 and CDR2 are SGDLS and YYNGEE. This CDR3 has 13 residues. For the CDR3, the DNA is TGTGCCAGCAGCGTAGAGGTGGAGGCCACCATATATTTT. Translating it yields CASSVEVEATIYF.

This clonotype appeared many times. This chain connects TRBV9 to TRBJ1-4; D is uncertain. V was pared by 0 bases and J by 6 bases, with 9 bases between. This CDR3 has 14 amino acids. CDR1 SGDLS and CDR2 YYNGEE come from the germline V gene. This chain's CDR3 is CASSVGSKDEKLFF. As DNA, the CDR3 is TGTGCCAGCAGCGTAGGGTCTAAGGATGAAAAACTGTTTTTT.

This clonotype was counted at least ten times. This rearrangement joins TRBV9 to TRBJ1-6, with D possibly matching TRBD1 (5 bases). The CDR3 sequence is 15 residues long. Germline CDR1 is SGDLS and CDR2 is YYNGEE. Trimming took off 0 bases at V and 7 bases at J, with 11 bases between the two ends. The CDR3 loop is CASSVDQGENSPLHF. The CDR3 coding sequence is TGTGCCAGCAGCGTAGACCAGGGAGAAAATTCACCCCTCCACTTT.

This clonotype was seen many times. The rearrangement links TRBV9 to TRBJ2-1; 14 bases are a match to TRBD2. CDR3 size: 16 residues. Unmatched junction bases numbered 7, after V lost 4 bases and J lost 7 bases. CDR1 is SGDLS, CDR2 YYNGEE, per germline. CDR3 DNA sequence: TGTGCCAGCAGCACCGGGACTAGCGGGGGTTCTAATGAGCAGTTCTTC. It is translated as CASSTGTSGGSNEQFF. The full variable domain, its missing parts supplied by reference TRBV9 and TRBJ2-1, is DSGVTQTPKHLITATGQRVTLRCSPRSGDLSVYWYQQSLDQGLQFLIQYYNGEERAKGNILERFSAQQFPDLHSELNLSSLELGDSALYFCASSTGTSGGSNEQFFGPGTRLTVL.